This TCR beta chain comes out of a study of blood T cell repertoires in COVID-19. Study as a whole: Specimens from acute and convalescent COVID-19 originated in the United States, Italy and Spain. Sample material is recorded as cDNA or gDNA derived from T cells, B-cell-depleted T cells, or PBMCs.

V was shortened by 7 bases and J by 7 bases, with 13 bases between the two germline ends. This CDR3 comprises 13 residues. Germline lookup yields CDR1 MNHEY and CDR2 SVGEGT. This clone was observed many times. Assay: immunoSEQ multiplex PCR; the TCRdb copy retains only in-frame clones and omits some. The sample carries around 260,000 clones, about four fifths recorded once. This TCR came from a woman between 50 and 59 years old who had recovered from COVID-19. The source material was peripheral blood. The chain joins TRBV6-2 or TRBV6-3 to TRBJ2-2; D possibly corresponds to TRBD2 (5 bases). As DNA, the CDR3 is TGTGCCAGCACCCCAAACGGGAACGGGGAGCTGTTTTTT. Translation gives CASTPNGNGELFF.